The next 26 T cell receptor beta chains were all read from a single sample in a study of blood T cell repertoires in COVID-19. Repertoires were generated with immunoSEQ multiplex PCR, while TCRdb's copy carries only in-frame clones and drops some. The data show some 250,000 clones, with roughly 80% seen just once and roughly 9.6% held by the top ten. Sequencing used peripheral blood. These receptors all stem from a woman older than 75 with acute or convalescent COVID-19.

This clone was detected only a few times. The V and J genes are TRBV13 and TRBJ1-3; unclear D gene. CDR1 and CDR2 from the germline V gene are PRHDT and FYEKMQ (reference sequence). The CDR3 has 15 amino acids. The V gene lost 3 bases and the J gene lost 0 bases, with 9 bases spanning the gap. CDR3 DNA sequence: TGTGCCAGCAGCTTCCGACGGAGCTCTGGAAACACCATATATTTT. Translation: CASSFRRSSGNTIYF.

The chain recombines TRBV3-1 (or the pseudogene TRBV3-2) with TRBJ2-3, with TRBD2 identical over 11 bases. The CDR3 runs 17 residues. J gave up 1 base and V 1 base, and 4 bases lay outside the gene matches. The V gene's germline CDR1 is LGHDT and CDR2 YNNKEL (reference sequence). CDR3 nucleotide sequence: TGTGCCAGCAGCCAAGGTAGCGGGGGGGCGGGCACAGATACGCAGTATTTT. Its protein is CASSQGSGGAGTDTQYF.

This clone occurred a few times. The chain combines TRBV18 with TRBJ1-6; the D gene is possibly TRBD1 (6 bases). Germline V lookup: CDR1 KGHSH, CDR2 LQKENI. The CDR3 is 15 amino acids. Trimming removed 3 bases at V and 8 bases at J, with 14 bases between. The CDR3 bases are TGTGCCAGCTCACCCATACAGGGAGTGGATTCACCCCTCCACTTT. Its protein product is CASSPIQGVDSPLHF.

This clone was observed a handful of times. The chain combines TRBV9 with TRBJ1-3; D is unresolved. The CDR3 length is 16 residues. Germline CDR1 reads SGDLS; CDR2 reads YYNGEE. Trimming removed 1 base at V and 4 bases at J, with 15 bases between. The CDR3, as DNA: TGTGCCAGCAGCGTACAGACGGGATTGGCAGGAAACACCATATATTTT. Protein: CASSVQTGLAGNTIYF.

The chain couples TRBV5-4 to TRBJ2-1, with 10 bases lining up with TRBD2. The CDR3 has 16 residues. The ends lost 5 bases at V and 6 bases at J; junction bases unmatched: 11. Looked up from germline, CDR1 is SGHNT and CDR2 is YYREEE (reference sequence). Here the CDR3 reads CASRSLAGETVNEQFF. The CDR3 DNA reads as TGTGCCAGCAGATCCCTAGCGGGGGAAACGGTCAATGAGCAGTTCTTC.

The sample holds one count of this clone. The gene calls are TRBV7-9 and TRBJ1-4; D gene unclear. Germline V lookup: CDR1 SEHNR, CDR2 FQNEAQ (reference sequence). There are 15 residues in the CDR3. Trimming shortened V by 6 bases and J by 3 bases, and 14 bases separated the two germline ends. For the CDR3, the DNA is TGTGCCAGCAGTTCCAAGGCGGAGGCTAATGAAAAACTGTTTTTT. The encoded protein is CASSSKAEANEKLFF.

This clone was seen a few times. This rearrangement joins TRBV18 to TRBJ1-5, with 8 bases matching TRBD1. CDR3 length: 16 residues. V was pared by 3 bases and J by 4 bases, with 8 bases of the junction left unmatched. From germline, CDR1 is KGHSH and CDR2 LQKENI. CDR3 nucleotides: TGTGCCAGCTCACCCAGGGACAGGAGGGGGAATCAGCCCCAGCATTTT. This gives the protein CASSPRDRRGNQPQHF.

The J gene is TRBJ1-5, the V gene TRBV19; 8 nucleotides match TRBD1. This CDR3 has 17 amino acids. Germline V gene sequence: CDR1 LNHDA, CDR2 SQIVND (reference sequence). V was clipped by 5 bases and J by 5 bases; unmatched bases: 14. This CDR3 reads CASSPGQRGDRYQPQHF. In nucleotides, the CDR3 is TGTGCCAGTAGTCCCGGACAGAGAGGGGACAGGTATCAGCCCCAGCATTTT.

The chain combines TRBV2 with TRBJ2-1, with TRBD1 matching over 9 bases. Per germline, CDR1 SNHLY and CDR2 FYNNEI. This CDR3 spans 14 amino acids. Unmatched junction bases numbered 7, after V lost 4 bases and J lost 9 bases. CDR3 loop: CASSGGQGIGEQFF. The DNA of the CDR3 is TGTGCCAGCAGTGGCGGACAGGGGATCGGTGAGCAGTTCTTC.

This CDR3 reads CASSEFRRGRSQETQYF. Written as DNA, the CDR3 is TGTGCCAGCAGTGAATTTCGGCGGGGGCGATCCCAAGAGACCCAGTACTTC. The rearrangement uses TRBV2 and TRBJ2-5, with D possibly matching TRBD2 (7 bases). The CDR3 sequence is 17 residues long. V gave up 2 bases and J gave up 1 base, with 17 bases separating them. Germline V gene lookup returns CDR1 SNHLY and CDR2 FYNNEI.

This clone occurred a few times. The chain employs TRBV6-6 and TRBJ1-6, with 8 bases aligning to TRBD1. The CDR3 totals 16 residues. Per germline, CDR1 MNHNY and CDR2 SVGAGI (reference sequence). J gave up 5 bases and V 5 bases, and 8 bases lay outside the gene matches. The CDR3 DNA is TGTGCCAGCAGTCGACAGGGGTCGGCCGATAATTCACCCCTCCACTTT. This codes for CASSRQGSADNSPLHF.

This chain joins TRBV2 and TRBJ2-2, with 8 bases matching TRBD2. The CDR3 loop spans 17 amino acids. The germline CDR1 and CDR2 sequences are SNHLY and FYNNEI. Trimming removed 4 bases from V and 5 bases from J; junction bases left unmatched: 12. CDR3 in DNA: TGTGCCAGCAGTGCTGAAGCGGGGGCCCCGGGGACCGGGGAGCTGTTTTTT. Translating it yields CASSAEAGAPGTGELFF.

The chain couples TRBV6-2 or TRBV6-3 to TRBJ1-5; 7 nucleotides match TRBD1. Losses at the gene ends were 4 bases for V and 3 bases for J; bases not matched to a gene: 9. Germline-derived CDR1 and CDR2 are MNHEY and SVGEGT. This CDR3 has 16 amino acids. The CDR3 protein is CASSFLGRGDNQPQHF. CDR3 bases: TGTGCCAGCAGTTTCCTCGGCAGGGGGGACAATCAGCCCCAGCATTTT.

The chain is built from TRBV7-9 and TRBJ2-7, with 10 bases fitting TRBD1. CDR1 is SEHNR and CDR2 is FQNEAQ in the germline V gene (reference sequence). J was trimmed by 6 bases and V by 5 bases; bases with no gene match: 7. The length of the CDR3 is 14 residues. This CDR3 is CASSAGTGASEQYF. The DNA of the CDR3 is TGTGCCAGCAGCGCCGGGACAGGGGCATCCGAGCAGTACTTC.

This rearrangement joins TRBV27 to TRBJ1-5, with 7 positions matching TRBD1. J was trimmed by 6 bases and V by 2 bases; bases with no gene match: 4. The length of the CDR3 is 14 residues. The V gene's germline CDR1 is MNHEY and CDR2 SMNVEV (reference sequence). DNA for the CDR3: TGTGCCAGCAGTTTAACGCAGGGGGGTCAGCCCCAGCATTTT. Amino acids: CASSLTQGGQPQHF.

This clone was counted between two and nine times. The same CDR3 also results from other DNA sequences found in this sample. The rearrangement links TRBV18 to TRBJ1-1; D perhaps matches TRBD1 (5 bases). Per germline, CDR1 KGHSH and CDR2 LQKENI. Trimming pared 1 base from V and 0 bases from J, leaving 6 bases between. The CDR3 totals 14 residues. The CDR3: CASSPQGLNTEAFF. Here the CDR3 DNA reads TGTGCCAGCTCACCACAGGGGTTGAACACTGAAGCTTTCTTT.

The chain uses TRBV25-1 and TRBJ2-1, with D unclear. V lost 3 bases, J lost 4 bases, and 7 bases lay in between. Germline V CDR1 and CDR2: MGHDK, SYGVNS. This CDR3 region has 13 residues. The CDR3 sequence is CASSDRPYNEQFF. CDR3 DNA: TGTGCCAGCAGTGACAGGCCTTACAATGAGCAGTTCTTC.

V gene TRBV18 combines with J gene TRBJ1-1; D not resolved. CDR1 KGHSH and CDR2 LQKENI come from the germline V gene. V was cut by 7 bases and J by 3 bases, with 12 bases left in between. The CDR3 sequence is 13 residues long. CDR3 sequence reads: CASLFRADTEAFF. The CDR3 bases are TGTGCCAGCTTATTTCGTGCGGACACTGAAGCTTTCTTT. The full variable domain, with the rest looked up from reference TRBV18 and TRBJ1-1, is NAGVMQNPRHLVRRRGQEARLRCSPMKGHSHVYWYRQLPEEGLKFMVYLQKENIIDESGMPKERFSAEFPKEGPSILRIQQVVRGDSAAYFCASLFRADTEAFFGQGTRLTVV.

V is TRBV29-1 and J is TRBJ1-1, with 7 bases fitting TRBD1. The CDR3 consists of 11 residues. V dropped 7 bases and J dropped 7; count of bases not matched to a gene: 6. CDR1 is SQVTM and CDR2 is ANQGSEA in the germline V gene. As DNA, the CDR3 is TGCAGCGGTCACAGGGGAATTGAAGCTTTCTTT. Its protein product is CSGHRGIEAFF.

This chain links TRBV27 with TRBJ2-7, with a tentative D call TRBD2 (6 bases). Germline assignment: CDR1 MNHEY and CDR2 SMNVEV (reference sequence). Trimming took off 6 bases at V and 3 bases at J, with 18 bases between the two ends. The CDR3 is made up of 15 amino acids. CDR3 region: CASSTFTSFHYEQYF. DNA for the CDR3: TGTGCCAGCAGCACTTTTACTAGCTTCCACTACGAGCAGTACTTC.

This clone was recorded a few times. The rearrangement joins TRBV5-1 to TRBJ1-5; D might be TRBD1 (5 bases). V was cut by 4 bases and J by 3 bases, with 11 bases left in between. Germline V gene data show CDR1 as SGHRS and CDR2 as YFSETQ. CDR3 length equals 14 residues. The CDR3 bases are TGCGCCAGCAGCCCATCAGGGCCCAATCAGCCCCAGCATTTT. As protein: CASSPSGPNQPQHF.

V gene TRBV3-1 (or the pseudogene TRBV3-2) combines with J gene TRBJ2-3; 7 bases are shared with TRBD1. CDR3 length: 15 amino acids. V was pared by 1 base and J by 2 bases, with 3 bases of the junction left unmatched. Per the germline V gene, CDR1 is LGHDT and CDR2 is YNNKEL (reference sequence). The CDR3 coding sequence is TGTGCCAGCAGCCAAGGGACAGGCCTCACAGATACGCAGTATTTT. It yields the protein CASSQGTGLTDTQYF.

A note on this clone: This specimen includes other DNA sequences encoding the same CDR3. This chain joins TRBV6-5 and TRBJ1-2; 7 bases fit TRBD1. In germline, CDR1 is MNHEY, CDR2 SVGAGI. J lost 0 bases, V lost 0 bases, and 1 base had no gene match. The CDR3 runs 15 residues. The DNA of the CDR3 is TGTGCCAGCAGTTACTCGGACAGGACTAACTATGGCTACACCTTC. This sequence encodes CASSYSDRTNYGYTF.

This chain links TRBV19 with TRBJ1-5; D might be TRBD1 (6 bases). The CDR3 sequence is 14 residues long. V was cut by 6 bases and J by 2 bases, with 11 bases left in between. Germline CDR1 reads LNHDA; CDR2 reads SQIVND (reference sequence). CDR3 nucleotide sequence: TGTGCCAGTAGCCTACAGGGAGGCAATCAGCCCCAGCATTTT. It encodes CASSLQGGNQPQHF.

This chain uses TRBV19 with TRBJ1-1; perhaps TRBD1 as D (6 bases). Per germline, CDR1 LNHDA and CDR2 SQIVND (reference sequence). V lost 4 bases and J lost 1, with 13 bases in between. The CDR3 is made up of 15 amino acids. CDR3 nucleotide sequence: TGTGCCAGTAGTACCGCAGGGGACAAGAACACTGAAGCTTTCTTT. This encodes CASSTAGDKNTEAFF.

The count of this clone is one. This sequence joins TRBV5-1 and TRBJ2-7, with D maybe TRBD1 (5 bases). This CDR3 contains 14 residues. Germline-derived CDR1 and CDR2 are SGHRS and YFSETQ. Trimming stripped 3 bases from V and 7 bases from J, with 17 bases between. The CDR3 coding sequence is TGCGCCAGCAGCTCTCAGGGTTCAGTTCTGGAGCAGTACTTC. This gives the protein CASSSQGSVLEQYF.